The clone carrying this T cell receptor beta chain is a singleton in its sample. The data stem from a study of T cell responses to AZD1222 COVID-19 vaccine. Overall study context: Some second doses came at about 4 weeks and others at about 12 weeks; these were pooled.

Germline values: CDR1 MNHNS, CDR2 SASEGT. J gave up 6 bases and V 4 bases, and 9 bases lay outside the gene matches. The CDR3 totals 16 residues. Repertoires were generated with immunoSEQ multiplex PCR, while TCRdb's copy carries only in-frame clones and drops some. In the table there are roughly 120,000 clones, 88% of which are singletons. The receptor comes from an adult in good health. The starting material was peripheral blood, obtained on day 0 of AZD1222 vaccination. V usage is TRBV6-1 and J usage is TRBJ2-1; TRBD2 agrees at 10 bases. The CDR3 loop reads CASSGIQRGGRNEQFF. CDR3 DNA sequence: TGTGCCAGCAGTGGGATCCAGCGGGGGGGCCGCAATGAGCAGTTCTTC.